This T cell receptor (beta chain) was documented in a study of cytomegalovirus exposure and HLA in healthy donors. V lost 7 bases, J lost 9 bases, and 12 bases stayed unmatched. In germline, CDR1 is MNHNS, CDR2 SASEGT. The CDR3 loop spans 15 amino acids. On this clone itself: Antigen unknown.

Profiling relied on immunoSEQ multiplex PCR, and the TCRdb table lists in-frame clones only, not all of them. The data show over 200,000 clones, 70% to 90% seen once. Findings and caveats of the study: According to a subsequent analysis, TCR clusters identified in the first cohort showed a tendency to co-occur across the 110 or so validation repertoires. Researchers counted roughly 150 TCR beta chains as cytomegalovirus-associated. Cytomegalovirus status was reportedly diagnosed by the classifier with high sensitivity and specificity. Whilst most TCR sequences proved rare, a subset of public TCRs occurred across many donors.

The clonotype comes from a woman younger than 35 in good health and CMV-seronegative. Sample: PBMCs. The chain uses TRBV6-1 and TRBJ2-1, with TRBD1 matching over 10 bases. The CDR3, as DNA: TGTGCCAGCATCCTGACCGGGACAGGGGTTGGTGAGCAGTTCTTC. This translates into CASILTGTGVGEQFF.